This passage covers 3 T cell receptor beta chains from one sample sequenced in a study of metastatic and nonmetastatic thyroid tumors. Prior to thyroid surgery, none of the patients had received any treatment. TCRdb re-called the PCR reads via MiXCR. This sample carries tens of thousands of clones, around 27% of them seen once, and the ten largest clones take under 13%. The sequenced sample consisted of blood. All receptors come from a male donor with papillary thyroid cancer or a benign thyroid nodule (not recorded which). Some clones in this sample may be carry-over from other donors' samples.

This clone counts as medium-sized. CDR3 coding DNA: TGCGCCAGCAGCGCCCTAGCGGGAGGCCCCAACGAGCAGTACTTC. It codes for CASSALAGGPNEQYF. The chain uses TRBV5-1 and TRBJ2-7; 11 bases fit TRBD2. The CDR3 runs to 15 residues. Germline assignment: CDR1 SGHRS and CDR2 YFSETQ. Germline trimming cut 4 bases from V and 5 bases from J; bases unmatched to any gene: 8. Variable domain in full (rest from reference TRBV5-1 and TRBJ2-7): KAGVTQTPRYLIKTRGQQVTLSCSPISGHRSVSWYQQTPGQGLQFLFEYFSETQRNKGNFPGRFSGRQFSNSRSEMNVSTLELGDSALYLCASSALAGGPNEQYFGPGTRLTVT.

This clone was detected only a few times. V usage is TRBV6-1 and J usage is TRBJ2-1; no clear D gene. V lost 7 bases and J lost 0, with 10 bases in between. This CDR3 region has 14 residues. Per germline, CDR1 MNHNS and CDR2 SASEGT. The chain's CDR3 is CASKGFNSYNEQFF. CDR3 nucleotide sequence: TGTGCCAGCAAAGGATTCAACTCCTACAATGAGCAGTTCTTC.

V usage is TRBV14 and J usage is TRBJ2-7; no firm D call. CDR1 and CDR2 (germline): SGHDN, FVKESK. Trimming took 2 bases from V and 4 from J, leaving 12 bases between them. The CDR3 contains 14 residues. In DNA form, the CDR3 reads TGTGCCAGCAGCCAATATACTGGTGGATACGAGCAGTACTTC. Translated, it gives CASSQYTGGYEQYF.